This T cell receptor beta chain came from a study of technical replicates of blood from a handful of donors. Some clones are missing from TCRdb's copy, which holds only in-frame ones; the method was immunoSEQ multiplex PCR. The table lists more than 90,000 clones, 90% to 95% of them singletons. This clone appeared a few times. The source of this sequence is a human donor in good health. Sample: T cells isolated from PBMCs.

CDR3 nucleotide sequence: TGTGCCAGCAGCCATGGACAGGGGTCCTATGGCTACACCTTC. Protein product: CASSHGQGSYGYTF. The chain combines TRBV5-4 with TRBJ1-2, with 9 bases identical to TRBD1. Germline V gives CDR1 SGHNT, CDR2 YYREEE (reference sequence). The J segment lost 4 bases and the V segment lost 4 bases, leaving 5 bases of the junction unmatched. This CDR3 is 14 amino acids long.